Only a few counts were recorded for the clone carrying this T cell receptor (beta chain). Its antigen remains unknown. Germline V gene lookup returns CDR1 SNHLY and CDR2 FYNNEI. Trimming took off 4 bases at V and 0 bases at J, with 9 bases between the two ends. The CDR3 loop spans 14 amino acids. The data derive from a study of shared clonotypes between healthy human individuals. Regarding the study as a whole: Non-shared clonotypes displayed generation probabilities falling below those of clonotypes present in all four donors.

TCRdb's table, derived via immunoSEQ multiplex PCR, lists solely in-frame clones and lacks some. The sample lists a few million clones; nearly 97% were seen once. Sequenced sample: naive CD4+ T cells sorted from blood. Subset in this sample: CD45RA+ positively selected. This clonotype originated in a man younger than 35 in good health. This chain uses TRBV2 with TRBJ1-2; perhaps TRBD1 as D (6 bases). CDR3 sequence (DNA): TGTGCCAGCAGTGTGGGGGCGGCTAACTATGGCTACACCTTC. It is translated as CASSVGAANYGYTF.